The following is a TCR beta chain sequence with its context. Its cognate antigen is unknown. The data belong to a study of shared clonotypes between healthy human individuals. Template for every sorted-subset replicate PCR totaled roughly 210 ng DNA, around 33,000 T cell genomes. TCRdb's table, derived via immunoSEQ multiplex PCR, lists solely in-frame clones and lacks some. The data contain hundreds of thousands of clones, about 98% of them seen just once; the ten biggest clones take up approximately 0.3%. V was cut by 7 bases and J by 6 bases, with 11 bases left in between. Germline-derived CDR1 and CDR2 are SGDLS and YYNGEE. The CDR3 has 12 residues. Points from the study as a whole: Shared clonotypes across all four donors exceeded non-shared ones in generation probability.

Only CD45RO-negative cells positively selected for CCR7 counted as naive CD8 cells, so terminally differentiated effector memory CD45RA+ cells were excluded. The chain couples TRBV9 to TRBJ2-1, with D possibly called TRBD1 or TRBD2 (5 bases each). The clonotype originates from a man aged 25 to 40 in good health. Sequencing input: naive CD8+ T cells sorted from blood. The CDR3: CASGGRTNEQFF. The CDR3 DNA reads as TGTGCCAGCGGGGGAAGGACCAATGAGCAGTTCTTC.